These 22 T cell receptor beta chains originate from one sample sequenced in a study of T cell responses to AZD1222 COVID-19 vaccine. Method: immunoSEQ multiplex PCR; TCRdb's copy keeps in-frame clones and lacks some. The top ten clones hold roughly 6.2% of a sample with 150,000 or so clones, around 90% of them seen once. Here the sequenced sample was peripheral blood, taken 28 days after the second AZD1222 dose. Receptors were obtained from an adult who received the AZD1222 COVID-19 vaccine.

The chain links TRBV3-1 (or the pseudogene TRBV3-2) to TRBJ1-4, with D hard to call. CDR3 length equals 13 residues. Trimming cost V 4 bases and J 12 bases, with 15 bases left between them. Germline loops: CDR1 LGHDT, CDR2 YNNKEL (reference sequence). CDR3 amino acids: CASSPSPPRELFF. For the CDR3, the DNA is TGTGCCAGCAGCCCATCACCCCCGAGGGAACTGTTTTTT.

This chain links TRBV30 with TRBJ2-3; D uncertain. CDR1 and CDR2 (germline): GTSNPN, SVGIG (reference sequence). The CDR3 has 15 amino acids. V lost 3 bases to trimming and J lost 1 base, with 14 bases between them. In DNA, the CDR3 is TGTGCCTGGAGAGGGCCGCACAGCGGCACAGATACGCAGTATTTT. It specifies CAWRGPHSGTDTQYF.

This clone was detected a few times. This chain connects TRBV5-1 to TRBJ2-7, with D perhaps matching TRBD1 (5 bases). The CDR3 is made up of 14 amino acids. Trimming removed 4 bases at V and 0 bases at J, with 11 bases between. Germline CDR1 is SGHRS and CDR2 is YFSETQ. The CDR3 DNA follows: TGCGCCAGCAGCATGGGGCAGAGCTCCTACGAGCAGTACTTC. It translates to CASSMGQSSYEQYF.

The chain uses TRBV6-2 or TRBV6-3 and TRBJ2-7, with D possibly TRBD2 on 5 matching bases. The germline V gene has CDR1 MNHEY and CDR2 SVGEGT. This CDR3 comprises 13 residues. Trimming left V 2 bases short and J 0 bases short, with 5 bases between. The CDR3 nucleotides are TGTGCCAGCAGTTACCGGGGCTCCTACGAGCAGTACTTC. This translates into CASSYRGSYEQYF.

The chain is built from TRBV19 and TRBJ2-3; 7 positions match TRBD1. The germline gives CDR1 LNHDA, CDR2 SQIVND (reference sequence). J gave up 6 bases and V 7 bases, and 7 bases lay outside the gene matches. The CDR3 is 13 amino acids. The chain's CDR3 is CASIDRVGDTQYF. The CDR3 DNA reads TGTGCCAGTATTGACAGGGTGGGGGATACGCAGTATTTT.

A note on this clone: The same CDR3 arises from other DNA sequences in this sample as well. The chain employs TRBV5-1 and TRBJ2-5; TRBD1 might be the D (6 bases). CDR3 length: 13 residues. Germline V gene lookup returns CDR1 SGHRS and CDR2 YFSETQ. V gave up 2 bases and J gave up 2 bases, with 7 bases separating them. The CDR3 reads CASSLGGQETQYF. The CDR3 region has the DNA TGCGCCAGCAGCTTAGGGGGACAAGAGACCCAGTACTTC.

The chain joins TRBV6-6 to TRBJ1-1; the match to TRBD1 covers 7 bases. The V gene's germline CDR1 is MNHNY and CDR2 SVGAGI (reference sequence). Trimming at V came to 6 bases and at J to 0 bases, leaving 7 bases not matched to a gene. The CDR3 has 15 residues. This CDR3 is CASSRDSFLNTEAFF. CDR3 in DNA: TGTGCCAGCAGCCGGGACAGCTTTTTGAACACTGAAGCTTTCTTT.

The CDR3 loop is CASRSDELRRTLHF. The CDR3 coding sequence is TGTGCCAGCAGAAGCGACGAGCTTAGGAGGACCCTCCACTTT. The rearrangement joins TRBV6-5 to TRBJ1-6; no definite D call. CDR1 is MNHEY and CDR2 is SVGAGI in the germline V gene. CDR3 length equals 14 residues. V was cut by 6 bases and J by 14 bases, with 20 bases left in between.

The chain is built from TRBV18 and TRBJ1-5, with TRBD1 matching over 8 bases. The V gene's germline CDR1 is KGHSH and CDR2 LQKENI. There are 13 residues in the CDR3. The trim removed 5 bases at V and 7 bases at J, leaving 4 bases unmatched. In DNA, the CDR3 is TGTGCCAGCTCAGCAGGGGGCGACCAGCCCCAGCATTTT. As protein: CASSAGGDQPQHF.

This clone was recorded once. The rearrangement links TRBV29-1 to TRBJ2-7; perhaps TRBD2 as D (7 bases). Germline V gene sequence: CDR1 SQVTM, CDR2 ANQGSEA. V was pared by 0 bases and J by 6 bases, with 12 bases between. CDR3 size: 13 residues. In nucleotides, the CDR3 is TGCAGCGTTGAAGATGGGGCGGGGGCCGAGCAGTACTTC. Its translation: CSVEDGAGAEQYF.

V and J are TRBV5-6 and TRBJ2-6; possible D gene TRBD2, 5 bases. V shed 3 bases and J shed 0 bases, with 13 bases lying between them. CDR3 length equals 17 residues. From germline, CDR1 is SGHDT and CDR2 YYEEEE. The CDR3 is CASSSSAAGSGANVLTF. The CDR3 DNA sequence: TGTGCCAGCAGCTCTTCAGCGGCCGGCTCTGGGGCCAACGTCCTGACTTTC.

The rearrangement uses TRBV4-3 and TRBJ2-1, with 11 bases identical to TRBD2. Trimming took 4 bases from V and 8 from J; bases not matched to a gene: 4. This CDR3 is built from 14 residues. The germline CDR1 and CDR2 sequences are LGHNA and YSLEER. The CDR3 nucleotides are TGCGCCAGCAGCCCGGGACTAGCGGAATATGAGCAGTTCTTC. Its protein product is CASSPGLAEYEQFF.

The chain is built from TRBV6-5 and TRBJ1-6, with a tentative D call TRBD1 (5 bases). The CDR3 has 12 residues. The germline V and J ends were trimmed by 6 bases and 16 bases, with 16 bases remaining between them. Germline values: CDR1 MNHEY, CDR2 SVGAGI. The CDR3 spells CASRETTGLLHF. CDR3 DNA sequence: TGTGCCAGCAGAGAGACTACAGGTCTTCTCCACTTT.

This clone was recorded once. In DNA form, the CDR3 reads TGTGCCAGGGGGAGTATGCAGGGGGCAGATACGCAGTATTTT. Its translation: CARGSMQGADTQYF. The chain uses TRBV21-1 and TRBJ2-3; no DNA check was done on the table's D call, TRBD1. TRBV21-1 is given as a pseudogene. The CDR3 spans 14 residues.

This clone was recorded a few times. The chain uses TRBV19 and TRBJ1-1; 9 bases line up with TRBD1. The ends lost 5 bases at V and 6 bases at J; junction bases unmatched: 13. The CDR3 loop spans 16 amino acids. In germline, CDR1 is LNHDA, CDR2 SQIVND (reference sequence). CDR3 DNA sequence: TGTGCCAGTAGTCCGGCAACAGGGGGCGAAAGGGCTGAAGCTTTCTTT. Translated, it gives CASSPATGGERAEAFF.

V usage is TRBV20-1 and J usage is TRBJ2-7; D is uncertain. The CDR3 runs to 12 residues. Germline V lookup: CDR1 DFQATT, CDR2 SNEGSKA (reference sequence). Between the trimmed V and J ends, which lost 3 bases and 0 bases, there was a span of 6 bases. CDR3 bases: TGCAGTGCTAGTACAGCCTCCTACGAGCAGTACTTC. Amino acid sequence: CSASTASYEQYF.

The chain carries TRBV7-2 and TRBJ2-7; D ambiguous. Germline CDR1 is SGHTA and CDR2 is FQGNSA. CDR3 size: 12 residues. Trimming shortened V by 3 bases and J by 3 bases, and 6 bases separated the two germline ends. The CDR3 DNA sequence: TGTGCCAGCAGCTTGGAACGCTACGAGCAGTACTTC. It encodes CASSLERYEQYF.

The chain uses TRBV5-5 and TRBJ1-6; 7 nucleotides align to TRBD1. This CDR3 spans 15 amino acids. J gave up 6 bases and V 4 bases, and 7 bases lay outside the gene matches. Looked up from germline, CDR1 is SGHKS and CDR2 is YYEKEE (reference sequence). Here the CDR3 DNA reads TGTGCCAGCAGCCAGCCGGGACAGATTAATTCACCCCTCCACTTT. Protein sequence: CASSQPGQINSPLHF.

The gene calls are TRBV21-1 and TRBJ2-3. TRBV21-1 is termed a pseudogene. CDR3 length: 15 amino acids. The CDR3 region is CASSITGPTPDTQYF. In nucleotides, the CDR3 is TGTGCCAGCAGCATAACGGGACCTACCCCAGATACGCAGTATTTT.

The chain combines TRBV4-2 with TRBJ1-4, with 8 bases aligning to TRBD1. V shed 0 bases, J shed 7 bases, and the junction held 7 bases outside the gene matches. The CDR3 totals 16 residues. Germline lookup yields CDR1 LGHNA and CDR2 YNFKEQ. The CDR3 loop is CASSQDPGQGGEKLFF. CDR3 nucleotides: TGTGCCAGCAGCCAAGACCCAGGACAGGGTGGTGAAAAACTGTTTTTT.

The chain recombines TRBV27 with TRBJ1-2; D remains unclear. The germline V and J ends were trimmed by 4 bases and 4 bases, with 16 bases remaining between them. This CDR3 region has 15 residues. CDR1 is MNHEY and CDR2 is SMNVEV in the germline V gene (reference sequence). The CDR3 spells CASSSGRDGGYGYTF. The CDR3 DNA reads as TGTGCCAGCAGTTCGGGAAGGGATGGAGGCTATGGCTACACCTTC.

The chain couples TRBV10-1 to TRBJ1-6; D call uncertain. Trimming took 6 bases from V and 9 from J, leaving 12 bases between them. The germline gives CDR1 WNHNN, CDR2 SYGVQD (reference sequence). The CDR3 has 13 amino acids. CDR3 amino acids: CASRETTSSPLHF. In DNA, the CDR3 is TGCGCCAGCAGGGAGACTACCAGTTCACCCCTCCACTTT.